This TCR beta chain was identified during a study of T cells in Graves' hyperthyroidism and ophthalmopathy. Regions amplified from RNA transcripts were the TCR beta CDR3 regions. HTBI primers were the set used in a first-round RT-PCR of the TCR CDR3. TCRdb redid the calling of the multiplex PCR reads with MiXCR, one entry per CDR3 protein. This sample yields approximately 330,000 distinct CDR3 sequences, of which 12% to 15% are seen a single time; roughly 35% belongs to the top ten. This clonotype was counted at least ten times. Unmatched junction bases numbered 8, after V lost 6 bases and J lost 4 bases. Germline V gene lookup returns CDR1 MNHEY and CDR2 SMNVEV (reference sequence). This CDR3 comprises 16 residues.

The V call is TRBV27, the J call TRBJ2-3, with 12 bases aligning to TRBD2. This TCR derives from a woman between 35 and 50 years old with Graves' ophthalmopathy. Material: blood. CDR3 amino acids: CASSRGPSGGADTQYF. CDR3 coding DNA: TGTGCCAGCAGCCGCGGACCTAGCGGGGGGGCAGATACGCAGTATTTT.